This T cell receptor (beta chain) was recovered during a study of cytomegalovirus exposure and HLA in healthy donors. Worth noting for this clone: Its matching antigen is unknown.

This CDR3 comprises 14 residues. CDR1 SGHAT and CDR2 FQNNGV come from the germline V gene. The trim removed 5 bases at V and 5 bases at J, leaving 4 bases unmatched. Study outcomes and limitations: Presence/absence analyses assumed roughly uniform sequencing depth across donors. In a later analysis, parvovirus B19, influenza, CMV and Epstein-Barr virus appeared linked to several top co-occurrence clusters. By HLA locus, TCR association rates varied in a later analysis, with DRB1 showing the most and HLA-C the fewest. Within a later analysis, the majority of CMV-associated TCR beta chains appeared HLA-restricted.

Researchers ran the PCR with 60 Vbeta and 13 Jbeta primers. Some clones are missing from TCRdb's copy, which holds only in-frame ones; the method was immunoSEQ multiplex PCR. The sample lists about 150,000 clones, 79% occurring once. The specimen was PBMCs. The rearrangement uses TRBV11-2 and TRBJ1-4, with TRBD1 matching over 8 bases. The TCR was taken from a male donor in good health and CMV-seronegative. The CDR3 sequence is CASSGTGGNEKLFF. DNA of the CDR3: TGTGCCAGCAGCGGAACAGGGGGAAATGAAAAACTGTTTTTT.